The clone carrying this TCR beta chain was observed a few times. This specimen belongs to a study of patients and donors after allogeneic stem cell transplantation. The CDR3 spans 17 residues. V was cut by 1 base and J by 5 bases, with 17 bases left in between. TCRdb passed the RT-PCR reads through MiXCR, listing each CDR3 protein once. The table lists more than 150,000 distinct CDR3 sequences, 41% of them singletons. The sequence was collected from a human donor who was either an allogeneic HSCT recipient or a stem cell or donor lymphocyte infusion donor (not recorded which). It is not recorded whose cells these are; they may come from a transplant donor. The chain couples TRBV12-3 or TRBV12-4 to TRBJ2-2, with D perhaps TRBD2 (7 bases). Sequencing was done on a sample of blood, either unsorted or a sorted T cell fraction (not recorded which). CDR3 bases: TGTGCCAGCAGTTTAGAAGGGGGAGGGCCGGAAACCGGGGAGCTGTTTTTT. It codes for CASSLEGGGPETGELFF.